This TCR beta chain was sequenced during a study of radiotherapy plus CTLA-4 blockade in lung cancer. Data came from immunoSEQ multiplex PCR; TCRdb stores just in-frame clones and leaves some out. The repertoire has fewer than 50,000 clones, more than 60% of them found once; the top ten carry roughly 18%. This clone was observed once. The germline gives CDR1 SEHNR, CDR2 FQNEAQ (reference sequence). The CDR3 length is 17 residues. The germline V and J ends were trimmed by 4 bases and 1 base, with 19 bases remaining between them. The receptor was derived from a human donor with non-small cell lung cancer who had a partial response to radiotherapy plus ipilimumab. The source was peripheral blood, collected from a patient treated with radiotherapy plus ipilimumab. The genes are TRBV7-9 and TRBJ1-1; D remains ambiguous. The CDR3 bases are TGTGCCAGCAGCTCCCAGAACAGCTACACCTCGAACACTGAAGCTTTCTTT. Translated: CASSSQNSYTSNTEAFF.